The 18 T cell receptor beta chains reported below all come from one sample, sequenced in a study of blood T cells in healthy people across ages (dated by TCRdb to about 2015). The method was 5' RACE. Data came from an Illumina HiSeq 2500. A second PCR of roughly 7 to 11 cycles was performed with a sample-barcoded 5' primer and a J-beta primer mix. TCRdb itself trimmed the public reads at Q25 with fastp, ran MiXCR and retained productive beta chains. Each CDR3 protein gets just one entry, which takes the most common genes and DNA from the rows behind it. The sample yields some 710,000 distinct CDR3 sequences; roughly 46% were counted once. The biggest ten clones account for approximately 18% of the sample. The sequenced sample consisted of blood. The source of these receptors is a man aged 80 or over in good health.

This clonotype was seen a few times. The rearrangement links TRBV7-2 to TRBJ2-1; 7 bases align to TRBD1. TRBJ2-7 explains the end of the DNA better; the J call may be wrong. The CDR3 loop spans 16 amino acids. CDR1 is SGHTA, CDR2 FQGNSA, per germline. As DNA, the CDR3 is TGTGCCAGCAGCGGCAACGGACAGGTCTCCTACAATGAGCAGTACTTC. Protein: CASSGNGQVSYNEQYF.

The chain couples TRBV20-1 to TRBJ2-5, with a tentative D call TRBD1 (7 bases). The J call is uncertain, as TRBJ2-7 better fits the DNA end. This CDR3 has 15 amino acids. Looked up from germline, CDR1 is DFQATT and CDR2 is SNEGSKA (reference sequence). The CDR3 region is CSASSRGVITYEQYF. The DNA for the CDR3 is TGCAGTGCTAGTTCCAGGGGGGTTATAACCTACGAGCAGTACTTC.

The table lists this clonotype with a few counts. The chain carries TRBV12-3 or TRBV12-4 and TRBJ1-5; the D gene is possibly TRBD1 (6 bases). The CDR3 consists of 17 residues. V shed 4 bases and J shed 2 bases, with 18 bases lying between them. Here the CDR3 DNA reads TGTGCCAGCAGTTCCATCAGGGGTGGGATCGGCAATCAGCCCCAGCATTTT. It yields the protein CASSSIRGGIGNQPQHF.

The J gene is TRBJ1-2, the V gene TRBV7-2; D not certain. The CDR3 loop spans 12 amino acids. Looked up from germline, CDR1 is SGHTA and CDR2 is FQGNSA. V lost 3 bases, J lost 4 bases, and 6 bases lay in between. The CDR3 DNA is TGTGCCAGCAGCTTCCCAGGCTATGGCTACACCTTC. Amino acids: CASSFPGYGYTF.

In its sample, this clonotype was seen many times. This rearrangement joins TRBV20-1 to TRBJ2-7; 10 bases are shared with TRBD2. V lost 5 bases and J lost 6; bases outside the gene matches: 10. The CDR3 contains 14 residues. Germline values: CDR1 DFQATT, CDR2 SNEGSKA (reference sequence). CDR3: CSASSTSGMCEQYF. Here the CDR3 DNA reads TGCAGTGCTTCCTCTACTAGCGGGATGTGCGAGCAGTACTTC.

This chain uses TRBV6-1 with TRBJ2-3; TRBD1 agrees at 8 bases. This CDR3 comprises 17 residues. Germline values: CDR1 MNHNS, CDR2 SASEGT. V dropped 4 bases and J dropped 0; count of bases not matched to a gene: 9. The CDR3 coding sequence is TGTGCCAGCAGTGCCGGACAGGGCCCGAGTAGCACAGATACGCAGTATTTT. It codes for CASSAGQGPSSTDTQYF.

This clonotype is a singleton in its sample. A much larger clone differs from this one at a single base, so this may be a read error. The chain joins TRBV20-1 to TRBJ2-7; the D is unclear. This CDR3 region has 15 residues. Trimming removed 7 bases from V and 12 bases from J, with 31 bases in between. Per germline, CDR1 DFQATT and CDR2 SNEGSKA (reference sequence). This CDR3 reads CSGSPPRVYQETRYF. For the CDR3, the DNA is TGCAGTGGGTCCCCTCCACGGGTGTACCAAGAGACCCGGTACTTC.

The chain carries TRBV28 and TRBJ1-2; unclear D gene. Germline values: CDR1 MDHEN, CDR2 SYDVKM. The ends were cut back, 5 bases at V and 6 bases at J, with 13 bases in the middle. The CDR3 is 13 amino acids. CDR3 nucleotide sequence: TGTGCCAGCAGTGTTAATTTTGGGGATGGCTACACCTTC. It yields the protein CASSVNFGDGYTF.

The CDR3: CASSSRLAGTTDTQYF. The CDR3, as DNA: TGTGCCAGCAGCTCCAGACTAGCGGGGACCACAGATACGCAGTATTTT. The rearrangement links TRBV7-2 to TRBJ2-3, with 11 positions matching TRBD2. V lost 4 bases and J lost 2; bases outside the gene matches: 5. Germline loops: CDR1 SGHTA, CDR2 FQGNSA. This CDR3 contains 16 residues.

J is TRBJ1-2 and V is TRBV4-2; the D gene is possibly TRBD1 (5 bases). Trimming pared 0 bases from V and 4 bases from J, leaving 6 bases between. Per the germline V gene, CDR1 is LGHNA and CDR2 is YNFKEQ. The CDR3 totals 13 residues. CDR3 bases: TGTGCCAGCAGCCAAGAACAGGCCTATGGCTACACCTTC. Translation gives CASSQEQAYGYTF.

This clonotype has just a few counts. The chain combines TRBV10-3 with TRBJ2-7; 13 nucleotides agree with TRBD2. Germline CDR1 and CDR2: ENHRY and SYGVKD. The CDR3 is 15 amino acids. The trim removed 6 bases at V and 7 bases at J, leaving 9 bases unmatched. Written as DNA, the CDR3 is TGTGCCATCAGGACCGGGACTAGCGGGATGTGGGAGCAGTACTTC. Translating gives CAIRTGTSGMWEQYF.

This chain connects TRBV25-1 to TRBJ1-6; the match to TRBD1 covers 8 bases. The trim removed 0 bases at V and 11 bases at J, leaving 6 bases unmatched. Germline V gives CDR1 MGHDK, CDR2 SYGVNS. This CDR3 region has 15 residues. The CDR3 sequence is CASSEYSQTGAPLHF. In DNA, the CDR3 is TGTGCCAGCAGTGAATATTCCCAGACAGGGGCACCCCTCCACTTT.

The chain carries TRBV6-2 or TRBV6-3 and TRBJ1-1, with D uncertain. The CDR3 is made up of 12 amino acids. V was trimmed by 0 bases and J by 8 bases, leaving 7 bases between them. Germline V lookup: CDR1 MNHEY, CDR2 SVGEGT. CDR3 sequence (DNA): TGTGCCAGCAGTTACTCGGCACGCGAAGCTTTCTTT. Residues: CASSYSAREAFF.

This clonotype showed up many times. The chain carries TRBV7-9 and TRBJ1-2, with D perhaps matching TRBD1 (6 bases). V dropped 2 bases and J dropped 5 bases, with 18 bases sitting between them. The CDR3 extends over 16 amino acids. Germline CDR1 is SEHNR and CDR2 is FQNEAQ (reference sequence). The CDR3 spells CASSLRYGQHEYGYTF. The CDR3 region has the DNA TGTGCCAGCAGCTTACGTTATGGACAGCACGAATATGGCTACACCTTC.

J is TRBJ1-5 and V is TRBV6-2 or TRBV6-3; D unclear. The CDR3 has 13 amino acids. The V and J ends lost 7 bases and 3 bases respectively, with 10 bases between them. The germline gives CDR1 MNHEY, CDR2 SVGEGT. CDR3 protein: CASNQAYNQPQHF. In nucleotides, the CDR3 is TGTGCCAGCAATCAAGCTTACAATCAGCCCCAGCATTTT.

The V gene is TRBV5-1, the J gene TRBJ2-7; TRBD1 matches 9 bases. Germline V lookup: CDR1 SGHRS, CDR2 YFSETQ. Trimming took 7 bases from V and 0 from J; bases not matched to a gene: 2. The CDR3 is 13 residues long. CDR3 loop: CASLGQGSYEQYF. DNA for the CDR3: TGCGCCAGCCTGGGACAGGGCTCCTACGAGCAGTACTTC. The whole variable domain, filled in from reference TRBV5-1 and TRBJ2-7, reads KAGVTQTPRYLIKTRGQQVTLSCSPISGHRSVSWYQQTPGQGLQFLFEYFSETQRNKGNFPGRFSGRQFSNSRSEMNVSTLELGDSALYLCASLGQGSYEQYFGPGTRLTVT.

As regards this clonotype: At one of its ends the junction is not consistent with the germline gene, which may arise from a read error. The V and J genes are TRBV29-1 and TRBJ2-1; the D gene is possibly TRBD2 (5 bases). This CDR3 comprises 16 residues. The V gene's germline CDR1 is SQVTM and CDR2 ANQGSEA. CDR3 region: CSVVPTVGVSYNGQFF. CDR3 bases: TGCAGCGTTGTCCCAACCGTCGGGGTTTCCTACAATGGGCAGTTCTTC.

The V and J genes are TRBV27 and TRBJ2-2; the match to TRBD2 covers 10 bases. In germline, CDR1 is MNHEY, CDR2 SMNVEV (reference sequence). V was clipped by 8 bases and J by 5 bases; unmatched bases: 8. CDR3 length: 15 amino acids. Here the CDR3 DNA reads TGTGCCAGCGGTCTAGCGGGAGTCGGGACCGGGGAGCTGTTTTTT. Translation: CASGLAGVGTGELFF.